A single sample gave rise to the 10 T cell receptor beta chains below, sequenced in a study of blood T cells in healthy people across ages. A second PCR, run for about 7 to 12 cycles, used a sample-barcoded 5' primer plus a J-beta primer mix. TCRdb ran MiXCR on the 5' RACE reads and lists one entry per CDR3 protein. The repertoire holds approximately 940,000 distinct CDR3 sequences, with about 44% as singletons. The sequenced sample was blood. The source is a man aged 25 to 45 in good health.

This chain links TRBV6-2 or TRBV6-3 with TRBJ2-1; no clear D gene. V lost 0 bases, J lost 10 bases, and 10 bases lay in between. The CDR3 runs 13 residues. Germline V CDR1 and CDR2: MNHEY, SVGEGT. The CDR3: CASSYSNLNEQFF. In DNA, the CDR3 is TGTGCCAGCAGTTACTCGAATCTTAACGAGCAGTTCTTC.

There are a few counts of this clonotype. The chain carries TRBV27 and TRBJ2-5; 10 positions match TRBD2. The CDR3 covers 15 residues. Germline V gene data show CDR1 as MNHEY and CDR2 as SMNVEV (reference sequence). Losses at the gene ends were 5 bases for V and 5 bases for J; bases not matched to a gene: 8. CDR3 sequence reads: CASSPMGLAYETQYF. In DNA form, the CDR3 reads TGTGCCAGCAGTCCGATGGGACTAGCGTACGAGACCCAGTACTTC.

This clonotype was detected a few times. The gene calls are TRBV5-1 and TRBJ2-3; D is ambiguous. The ends were cut back, 0 bases at V and 2 bases at J, with 7 bases in the middle. This CDR3 has 14 amino acids. Germline CDR1 reads SGHRS; CDR2 reads YFSETQ. The CDR3 protein is CASSLEFDTDTQYF. The DNA for the CDR3 is TGCGCCAGCAGCTTGGAATTCGACACAGATACGCAGTATTTT.

This chain uses TRBV28 with TRBJ2-1, with TRBD2 matching 8 bases. From germline, CDR1 is MDHEN and CDR2 SYDVKM. The CDR3 runs 14 residues. J was trimmed by 4 bases and V by 4 bases; bases with no gene match: 3. CDR3 sequence: CASSYSGEYNEQFF. DNA for the CDR3: TGTGCCAGCAGTTATAGCGGGGAGTACAATGAGCAGTTCTTC.

The chain joins TRBV7-8 to TRBJ2-1; possibly TRBD1 for D (5 bases). V lost 0 bases to trimming and J lost 7 bases, with 10 bases between them. Germline V gene lookup returns CDR1 SGHVS and CDR2 FQNEAQ. This CDR3 region has 14 residues. CDR3 sequence (DNA): TGTGCCAGCAGCTTAGCTGACGCAGGGAATGAGCAGTTCTTC. Its translation: CASSLADAGNEQFF.

The chain joins TRBV28 to TRBJ2-5, with D unclear. The CDR3 has 16 amino acids. V was pared by 5 bases and J by 4 bases, with 20 bases between. Germline CDR1 and CDR2: MDHEN and SYDVKM. The DNA of the CDR3 is TGTGCCAGCAGTCCCCAGACTCCCGGAAACGGAGAGACCCAGTACTTC. This gives the protein CASSPQTPGNGETQYF.

This clonotype was detected only a few times. The chain joins TRBV7-2 to TRBJ2-4; TRBD2 agrees at 7 bases. The end of the DNA aligns better with TRBJ2-7, so the J call may be wrong. The length of the CDR3 is 15 residues. CDR1 and CDR2 (germline): SGHTA, FQGNSA. For the CDR3, the DNA is TGTGCCAGCAGCTTAGAGGCGGGGGAAACCTACGAGCAGTACTTC. This gives the protein CASSLEAGETYEQYF.

This clonotype was counted a few times. The chain combines TRBV4-3 with TRBJ2-7; D call uncertain. Germline V gene lookup returns CDR1 LGHNA and CDR2 YSLEER. The V end was cut by 0 bases, the J end by 3 bases, with 6 bases between. This CDR3 is 13 amino acids long. CDR3 region: CASSQDPRYEQYF. In DNA, the CDR3 is TGCGCCAGCAGCCAAGACCCTCGCTACGAGCAGTACTTC.

The chain recombines TRBV5-1 with TRBJ1-2; the D gene is possibly TRBD1 (5 bases). With 4 bases removed from V and 4 bases from J, the gap between germline ends came to 11 bases. The CDR3 spans 13 residues. CDR1 and CDR2 (germline): SGHRS, YFSETQ. The chain's CDR3 is CASSADGAYGYTF. The DNA of the CDR3 is TGCGCCAGCAGCGCGGACGGGGCCTATGGCTACACCTTC.

The gene calls are TRBV20-1 and TRBJ2-7, with no clear D. Per the germline V gene, CDR1 is DFQATT and CDR2 is SNEGSKA (reference sequence). Trimming stripped 3 bases from V and 4 bases from J, with 13 bases between. The length of the CDR3 is 13 residues. The CDR3 sequence is CSASTALDYEQYF. CDR3 bases: TGCAGTGCTAGCACAGCCCTAGATTACGAGCAGTACTTC.